Below, one T cell receptor (beta chain) is given with its context. The antigen remains undetermined. The data belong to a study of human T cells and chemical hapten exposure. This CDR3 region has 14 residues. Trimming cost V 4 bases and J 1 base; bases outside gene matches: 3. Germline V gene data show CDR1 as SGHRS and CDR2 as YFSETQ. The time point was: patch test 2, 6 weeks after DPC sensitization. Treatment defined: therapeutic diphenylcyclopropenone sensitization with weekly scalp DPC. Unfractionated whole blood yielded the extracted total RNA. Study outcomes and limitations: Expanded TCRs made up significantly more big CDR3 similarity clusters than controls did.

TCRdb re-analysed the RACE reads in MiXCR, keeping a single row per CDR3 protein. The sample has approximately 90,000 distinct CDR3 sequences, approximately 11% seen once; the top ten hold roughly 2.2%. The TCR was taken from a man between 40 and 49 years old with alopecia areata. Some clones in this sample may be carry-over from other donors' samples. The chain is built from TRBV5-1 and TRBJ2-5; 8 bases are shared with TRBD1. The specimen comprised whole blood, sampled in connection with sensitization to the hapten diphenylcyclopropenone (DPC). DNA for the CDR3: TGCGCCAGCAGCAACGGACAGGGCCAAGAGACCCAGTACTTC. Protein sequence: CASSNGQGQETQYF.